This T cell receptor (beta chain) comes out of a study of identical twins. Whole-study results and caveats: Out-of-frame alpha sequences common to twins were enriched for low generation probability. Fewer insertions were carried by abundant cord blood beta clonotypes, but none was seen in memory repertoires. Donors were not followed over many years; analysis was cross-sectional.

Germline assignment: CDR1 SGDLS and CDR2 YYNGEE. The CDR3 consists of 16 residues. The germline V and J ends were trimmed by 0 bases and 2 bases, with 13 bases remaining between them. Unique molecular identifiers were present on the cDNA, and a universal primer site came from template switching. TCRdb analysed the 5' RACE reads with MiXCR anew, one entry per CDR3 protein. This table has 140,000 to 150,000 distinct CDR3 sequences, 3.5% appearing once. This clonotype occurred many times. What it binds is not known. This receptor was taken from a man aged 18 to 29 in good health. V and J are TRBV9 and TRBJ2-3; weak D call: TRBD1 (5 bases). What was sequenced was memory T cells sorted from blood. The DNA of the CDR3 is TGTGCCAGCAGCGTAGGCCCAGGGATGAACACAGATACGCAGTATTTT. This codes for CASSVGPGMNTDTQYF.